The T cell receptor (beta chain) under discussion was sequenced for a study of CD8 T cells in ankylosing spondylitis. Study observations and caveats: Several highly homologous variants formed a TCR beta motif that appeared characteristic of ankylosing spondylitis blood. Matched ankylosing spondylitis synovial fluid reportedly showed significant enrichment of disease-linked clones. A subset of motif variants has previously been described in the synovial fluid and blood of reactive arthritis.

TCR beta libraries were made by quantitative 5'-RACE with molecular barcodes. One entry per CDR3 protein, called by TCRdb with MiXCR from the 5' RACE reads. Counted here are 200,000 to 300,000 distinct CDR3 sequences, 10% occurring once; the ten biggest clones make up about 2.8%. This clonotype was counted ten times or more. Its target is unknown. Germline loops: CDR1 SQVTM, CDR2 ANQGSEA. There are 15 residues in the CDR3. Between the trimmed V and J ends, which lost 1 base and 2 bases, there was a span of 14 bases. The chain links TRBV29-1 to TRBJ1-2; D uncertain. The receptor was isolated from a male donor with ankylosing spondylitis or in good health (not recorded which). The sequenced sample consisted of blood, either unsorted or a sorted T cell fraction (not recorded which). DNA for the CDR3: TGCAGCGTTGAAGGAGATGGCACGGTCAACTATGGCTACACCTTC. Its protein product is CSVEGDGTVNYGYTF.